This is a list of T cell receptor beta chains from one sample in a study of response to subunit inactivated influenza vaccine. TCRdb itself ran the RT-PCR reads through MiXCR, one entry per CDR3 protein. The sample carries under 850,000 distinct CDR3 sequences, under 20% recorded once. The sample was PBMCs from blood, taken approximately 5 days after vaccination. All receptors come from a man aged 45-60 years who received an inactivated influenza vaccine. Each CDR3 is given with its conserved first and last residue. The order of the fields is V gene, J gene, clone size, D gene, CDR3 DNA, CDR3 protein. A D gene is named only where the DNA matches it firmly. Only some rows state a clone size, as once, few, many or a class for expanded clones.

v_gene: TRBV10-3
j_gene: TRBJ2-7
abundance: .
d_gene: TRBD2
CDR3nt: TGTGCCATCAGTGAGTCGAGGGGCGGGAGGGGGTCCTACGAGCAGTACTTC
CDR3aa: CAISESRGGRGSYEQYF

v_gene: TRBV5-1
j_gene: TRBJ1-1
abundance: few
d_gene: TRBD1
CDR3nt: TGCGCCAGCAGCTTTGGGACAGGGTTGAACACTGAAGCTTTCTTT
CDR3aa: CASSFGTGLNTEAFF

v_gene: TRBV4-3
j_gene: TRBJ1-4
abundance: few
d_gene: TRBD1
CDR3nt: TGCGCCAGCAGCTCCCGACAGGGGAATGAAAAACTGTTTTTT
CDR3aa: CASSSRQGNEKLFF

v_gene: TRBV4-2
j_gene: TRBJ2-4
abundance: few
d_gene: .
CDR3nt: TGTGCCAGCAGCCAAGACTGGCCCGGGGCACGAGAAGTTCAGTACTTC
CDR3aa: CASSQDWPGAREVQYF

v_gene: TRBV20-1
j_gene: TRBJ1-1
abundance: .
d_gene: TRBD1
CDR3nt: TGCAGTGCTAGTGCGGCAGGGGGTTACGCTGAAGCTTTCTTT
CDR3aa: CSASAAGGYAEAFF

v_gene: TRBV18
j_gene: TRBJ2-1
abundance: once
d_gene: TRBD2
CDR3nt: TGTGCCAGCTCACCAACTGAACTAGCGGGACGGAATGAGCAGTTCTTC
CDR3aa: CASSPTELAGRNEQFF

v_gene: TRBV20-1
j_gene: TRBJ2-3
abundance: once
d_gene: .
CDR3nt: TGCAGTTCGACTATTCGCACAGATACGCAGTATTTT
CDR3aa: CSSTIRTDTQYF

v_gene: TRBV12-3/TRBV12-4
j_gene: TRBJ2-1
abundance: few
d_gene: TRBD2
CDR3nt: TGTGCCAGCAGTTTAAGACTAGCGGGGGGTGGAGAGCAGTTCTTC
CDR3aa: CASSLRLAGGGEQFF

v_gene: TRBV9
j_gene: TRBJ2-7
abundance: .
d_gene: .
CDR3nt: TGTGCCAGTAGAAATGGGGTCTCCTACGAGCAGTACTTC
CDR3aa: CASRNGVSYEQYF

v_gene: TRBV5-1
j_gene: TRBJ2-7
abundance: few
d_gene: TRBD2
CDR3nt: TGCGCCAGCAGCTTGGTAGCCAGGTCGCGGGGGGTCGCCTACGAGCAGTACTTC
CDR3aa: CASSLVARSRGVAYEQYF

v_gene: TRBV11-2
j_gene: TRBJ2-1
abundance: .
d_gene: TRBD2
CDR3nt: TGTGCCAGCAGCTTTCCCACTAGCGGGGGGACCCGCTCCTACAATGAGCAGTTCTTC
CDR3aa: CASSFPTSGGTRSYNEQFF

v_gene: TRBV12-3/TRBV12-4
j_gene: TRBJ1-1
abundance: few
d_gene: .
CDR3nt: TGTGCCAGCAGAAGACATGACTTTGGTGAAGCTTTCTTT
CDR3aa: CASRRHDFGEAFF

v_gene: TRBV5-1
j_gene: TRBJ1-6
abundance: many
d_gene: .
CDR3nt: TGCGCCAGCAGCTCGGGACAAAATAATTCACCCCTCCACTTT
CDR3aa: CASSSGQNNSPLHF

v_gene: TRBV7-2
j_gene: TRBJ2-1
abundance: few
d_gene: TRBD2
CDR3nt: TGTGCCAGCAGCTCAGAGCGGGGGGGCACCTACAATGAGCAGTTCTTC
CDR3aa: CASSSERGGTYNEQFF

v_gene: TRBV28
j_gene: TRBJ2-7
abundance: .
d_gene: .
CDR3nt: TGTGCCAGCAGACCCGAGCACAGCGGGCAGTACTTC
CDR3aa: CASRPEHSGQYF

v_gene: TRBV20-1
j_gene: TRBJ2-1
abundance: .
d_gene: .
CDR3nt: TGCAGTGCTAGTGGGGTAGCGGACAATGAGCAGTTCTTC
CDR3aa: CSASGVADNEQFF

v_gene: TRBV20-1
j_gene: TRBJ2-1
abundance: few
d_gene: .
CDR3nt: TGCAGTGCTAGAGTCCCGGGGGGCCGCTCCTACAATGAGCAGTTCTTC
CDR3aa: CSARVPGGRSYNEQFF

v_gene: TRBV3-1
j_gene: TRBJ2-5
abundance: .
d_gene: .
CDR3nt: TGTGCCAGCAGCCAAGACAGGGCCACTAAATACCAAGAGACCCAGTACTTC
CDR3aa: CASSQDRATKYQETQYF

v_gene: TRBV12-3/TRBV12-4
j_gene: TRBJ2-1
abundance: few
d_gene: .
CDR3nt: TGTGCCAGCAGTCCTAGGGGTATTGCACCCTACAATGAGCAGTTCTTC
CDR3aa: CASSPRGIAPYNEQFF

v_gene: TRBV6-1
j_gene: TRBJ2-7
abundance: .
d_gene: TRBD1
CDR3nt: TGTGCCAGCATCCTGAGGACAGGGGCTTCCTCCTACGAGCAGTACTTC
CDR3aa: CASILRTGASSYEQYF

v_gene: TRBV12-3/TRBV12-4
j_gene: TRBJ1-1
abundance: few
d_gene: .
CDR3nt: TGTGCCAGCAGTTTTGGGGGCTTCGCTGAAGCTTTCTTT
CDR3aa: CASSFGGFAEAFF

v_gene: TRBV4-3
j_gene: TRBJ2-3
abundance: many
d_gene: TRBD2
CDR3nt: TGCGCCAGCAGCCAATCACGTGCTAGCGGAAGCACAGATACGCAGTATTTT
CDR3aa: CASSQSRASGSTDTQYF

v_gene: TRBV5-6
j_gene: TRBJ2-3
abundance: .
d_gene: .
CDR3nt: TGTGCCAGCAGCTTGTTGGGACCTTTGGATACGCAGTATTTT
CDR3aa: CASSLLGPLDTQYF

v_gene: TRBV20-1
j_gene: TRBJ2-3
abundance: .
d_gene: .
CDR3nt: TGCAGTGCTGGGAAGACTACTCGCTACACAGATACGCAGTATTTT
CDR3aa: CSAGKTTRYTDTQYF

v_gene: TRBV28
j_gene: TRBJ2-1
abundance: few
d_gene: TRBD2
CDR3nt: TGTGCCAGCACCTTGGGGGGAGCGGGGGTATACAATGAGCAGTTCTTC
CDR3aa: CASTLGGAGVYNEQFF

v_gene: TRBV29-1
j_gene: TRBJ2-7
abundance: .
d_gene: .
CDR3nt: TGCAGCGCCGAAGGGTCCGAGCAGTACTTC
CDR3aa: CSAEGSEQYF

v_gene: TRBV12-3/TRBV12-4
j_gene: TRBJ2-7
abundance: many
d_gene: TRBD2
CDR3nt: TGTGCCAGCAGCCCAACCGGGACTAGGTCCTACGAGCAGTACTTC
CDR3aa: CASSPTGTRSYEQYF

v_gene: TRBV18
j_gene: TRBJ2-7
abundance: few
d_gene: .
CDR3nt: TGTGCCAGCTCACCAAAAAACAGGGAGTTTATTGAGCAGTACTTC
CDR3aa: CASSPKNREFIEQYF

v_gene: TRBV21-1
j_gene: TRBJ2-3
abundance: .
d_gene: .
CDR3nt: TGTGCCAGCAGCACACTACCAGATACGCAGTATTTT
CDR3aa: CASSTLPDTQYF

v_gene: TRBV5-1
j_gene: TRBJ2-3
abundance: few
d_gene: .
CDR3nt: TGCGCCAGCAGCTTGGAGCCCGCCGATACGCAGTATTTT
CDR3aa: CASSLEPADTQYF

v_gene: TRBV9
j_gene: TRBJ1-4
abundance: .
d_gene: .
CDR3nt: TGTGCCAGCAGCGTATCTTCTTGGAGCCCTAATGAAAAACTGTTTTTT
CDR3aa: CASSVSSWSPNEKLFF

v_gene: TRBV20-1
j_gene: TRBJ1-3
abundance: few
d_gene: .
CDR3nt: TGCAGTGCTAGGGTTGAGGGACCGGGACGGACCATATATTTT
CDR3aa: CSARVEGPGRTIYF

v_gene: TRBV5-1
j_gene: TRBJ1-1
abundance: few
d_gene: .
CDR3nt: TGCGCCAGCAGCTGGACGCAGGGGTCCACTGAAGCTTTCTTT
CDR3aa: CASSWTQGSTEAFF

v_gene: TRBV9
j_gene: TRBJ2-2
abundance: few
d_gene: TRBD2
CDR3nt: TGTGCCAGCAGCGGTGGACTAGCGGGGCCTCCCGGGGAGCTGTTTTTT
CDR3aa: CASSGGLAGPPGELFF

v_gene: TRBV7-2
j_gene: TRBJ2-5
abundance: few
d_gene: TRBD2
CDR3nt: TGTGCCAGCAGCTTATTCCAGCGGGGGATGTACCAAGAGACCCAGTACTTC
CDR3aa: CASSLFQRGMYQETQYF

v_gene: TRBV6-1
j_gene: TRBJ2-7
abundance: few
d_gene: TRBD1
CDR3nt: TGTGCCAGCCAAACCGGGACAGGCTCCTACGAGCAGTACTTC
CDR3aa: CASQTGTGSYEQYF

v_gene: TRBV7-2
j_gene: TRBJ2-7
abundance: .
d_gene: .
CDR3nt: TGTGCCAGCAGCTTAGCGCGTGACGGACGGAGCTCCTACGAGCAGTACTTC
CDR3aa: CASSLARDGRSSYEQYF

v_gene: TRBV7-3
j_gene: TRBJ2-1
abundance: .
d_gene: .
CDR3nt: TGTGCCAGCAGCCCGCTCGGAGAGACTTACAATGAGCAGTTCTTC
CDR3aa: CASSPLGETYNEQFF

v_gene: TRBV6-1
j_gene: TRBJ2-2
abundance: .
d_gene: .
CDR3nt: TGTGCCAGCACCCGCGGGATGGTCACCGGGGAGCTGTTTTTT
CDR3aa: CASTRGMVTGELFF

v_gene: TRBV25-1
j_gene: TRBJ2-1
abundance: .
d_gene: .
CDR3nt: TGTGCCAGCAGTGTTAGCAGCTATGAGCAGTTCTTC
CDR3aa: CASSVSSYEQFF

v_gene: TRBV20-1
j_gene: TRBJ2-2
abundance: few
d_gene: TRBD1
CDR3nt: TGCAGTGCTCAAACAGGGGAGAACACCGGGGAGCTGTTTTTT
CDR3aa: CSAQTGENTGELFF